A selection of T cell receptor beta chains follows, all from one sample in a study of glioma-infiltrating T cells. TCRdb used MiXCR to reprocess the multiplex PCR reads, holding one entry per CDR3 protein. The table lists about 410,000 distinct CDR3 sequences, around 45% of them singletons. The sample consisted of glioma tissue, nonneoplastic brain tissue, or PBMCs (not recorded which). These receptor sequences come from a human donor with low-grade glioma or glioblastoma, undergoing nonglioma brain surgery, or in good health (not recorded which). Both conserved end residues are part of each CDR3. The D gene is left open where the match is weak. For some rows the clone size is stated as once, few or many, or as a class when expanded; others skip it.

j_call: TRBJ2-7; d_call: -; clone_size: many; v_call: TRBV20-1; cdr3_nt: TGCAGTGCTACTAAGACAGTCTACGAGCAGTACTTC; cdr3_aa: CSATKTVYEQYF
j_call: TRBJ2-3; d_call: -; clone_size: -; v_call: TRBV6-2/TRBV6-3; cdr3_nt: -; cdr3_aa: CASSYRHVGQGITDTQYF
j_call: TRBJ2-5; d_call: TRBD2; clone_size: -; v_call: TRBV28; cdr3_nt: TGTGCCAGCACTCTACTAGCGGGAAGGGGGGAGACCCAGTACTTC; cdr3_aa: CASTLLAGRGETQYF
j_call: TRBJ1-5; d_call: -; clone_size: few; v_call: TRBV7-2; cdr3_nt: TGTGCCAGCAGCCCGCGCCTTAATTATAGCAATCAGCCCCAGCATTTT; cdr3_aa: CASSPRLNYSNQPQHF
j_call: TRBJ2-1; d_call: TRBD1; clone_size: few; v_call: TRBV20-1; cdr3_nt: TGCAGTGCTCTCCTCGGGACAGGGGGAAGCGATGAGCAGTTCTTC; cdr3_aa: CSALLGTGGSDEQFF
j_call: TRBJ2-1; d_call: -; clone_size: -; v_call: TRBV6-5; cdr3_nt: TGTGCCAGAGCGAACCGGGGATTCTACAATGAGCAGTTCTTC; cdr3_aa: CARANRGFYNEQFF
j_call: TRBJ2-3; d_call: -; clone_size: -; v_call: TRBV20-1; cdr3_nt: TGCAGTGCTAGTGGGAGGGCCGGGGGCATAGATACGCAGTATTTT; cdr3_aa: CSASGRAGGIDTQYF
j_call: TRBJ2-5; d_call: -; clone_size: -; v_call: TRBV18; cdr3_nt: TGTGCCAGCTCACCAGAGACAGGCGGAGAGACCCAGTACTTC; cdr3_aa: CASSPETGGETQYF
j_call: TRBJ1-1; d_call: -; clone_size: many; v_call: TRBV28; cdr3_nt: TGTGCCAGCAAATGGGCAGATAAGAACACTGAAGCTTTCTTT; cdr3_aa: CASKWADKNTEAFF
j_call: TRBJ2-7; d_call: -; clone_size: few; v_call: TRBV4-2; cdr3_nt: TGTGCCAGCAGCCAAGATTGGGTGACGCCGGGCGAGCAGTACTTC; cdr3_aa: CASSQDWVTPGEQYF
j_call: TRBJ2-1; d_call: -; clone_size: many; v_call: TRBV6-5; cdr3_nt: TGTGCCAGCAGTTACTCGCCAGCGGCGAAGGATGAGCAGTTCTTC; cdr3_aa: CASSYSPAAKDEQFF
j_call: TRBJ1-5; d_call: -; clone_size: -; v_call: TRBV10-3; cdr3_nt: TGTGCCATCAGTGAGACAGGAGGTCAGCCCCAGCATTTT; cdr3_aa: CAISETGGQPQHF
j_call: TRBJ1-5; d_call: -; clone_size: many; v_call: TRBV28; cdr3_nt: TGTGCCAGCAGTTTGATGAGCAGGGGCAATCAGCCCCAGCATTTT; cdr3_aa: CASSLMSRGNQPQHF
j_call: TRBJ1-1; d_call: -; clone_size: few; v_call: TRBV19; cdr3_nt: TGTGCCAGTCAGAAGGGTTCGGGGATGTTGAACACTGAAGCTTTCTTT; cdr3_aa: CASQKGSGMLNTEAFF
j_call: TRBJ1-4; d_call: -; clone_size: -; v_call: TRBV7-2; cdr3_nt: TGTGCCAGCAGCTTATTCGAGACCGCCGAACTGTTTTTT; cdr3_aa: CASSLFETAELFF
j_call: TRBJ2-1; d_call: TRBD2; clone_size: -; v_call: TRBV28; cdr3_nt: TGTGCCAGCAGCTTCGGGACTAGCGGGAGCTCCTACAATGAGCAGTTCTTC; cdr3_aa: CASSFGTSGSSYNEQFF